Presented here are 21 T cell receptor beta chains from one specimen sequenced in a study of cytomegalovirus exposure and HLA in healthy donors (TCRdb year 2017). The method was the immunoSEQ multiplex PCR assay. For the multiplex PCR, a mixture combining 60 forward primers for TCR Vbeta segments and 13 reverse primers for TCR Jbeta segments was used. As stored in TCRdb, this immuneACCESS dataset retains in-frame rearrangements with V and J assigned. A fraction of the clones does not appear; measured against another copy, unresolved V genes explain less than half of the discrepancy, and the remainder lacks a known reason. The sample contains 75,000 to 90,000 clones, 72% of them found a single time. Of the sample, more than 9.5% falls within the top ten clones. The sequenced material came from PBMCs. The receptors shown here come from a middle-aged woman in good health and CMV-seropositive.

The chain recombines TRBV6-6 with TRBJ1-1; the D gene is possibly TRBD1 (5 bases). CDR1 and CDR2 (germline): MNHNY, SVGAGI (reference sequence). Trimming took off 5 bases at V and 1 base at J, with 11 bases between the two ends. The CDR3 spans 14 residues. CDR3 in amino acids: CASSDRQGNTEAFF. In nucleotides, the CDR3 is TGTGCCAGCAGTGACCGTCAGGGGAACACTGAAGCTTTCTTT.

The chain couples TRBV5-8 to TRBJ2-1, with 9 bases lining up with TRBD1. Germline CDR1 and CDR2: SGHTS and YDEGEE. CDR3 length: 16 residues. J gave up 5 bases and V 4 bases, and 10 bases lay outside the gene matches. The CDR3 spells CASSPGQGLMHNEQFF. CDR3 nucleotides: TGTGCCAGCAGCCCGGGACAGGGACTTATGCACAATGAGCAGTTCTTC.

The chain has TRBV6-1 and TRBJ2-7; 7 bases fit TRBD2. The CDR3 is 13 residues long. CDR1 MNHNS and CDR2 SASEGT come from the germline V gene. V was clipped by 4 bases and J by 4 bases; unmatched bases: 4. Written as DNA, the CDR3 is TGTGCCAGCAGTGCCACAGCGGGGTACGAGCAGTACTTC. It is translated as CASSATAGYEQYF.

This sequence joins TRBV5-1 and TRBJ2-1, with 7 bases aligning to TRBD2. The ends lost 1 base at V and 7 bases at J; junction bases unmatched: 14. The CDR3 consists of 17 residues. In germline, CDR1 is SGHRS, CDR2 YFSETQ. The CDR3 here is CASSLFVASGEGNEQFF. CDR3 DNA: TGCGCCAGCAGCTTGTTCGTGGCGTCCGGGGAGGGGAATGAGCAGTTCTTC.

The chain uses TRBV5-1 and TRBJ1-1; 8 bases align to TRBD1. V trimming: 1 base; J trimming: 1 base; junction bases outside the gene matches: 6. Germline lookup yields CDR1 SGHRS and CDR2 YFSETQ. This CDR3 has 16 residues. CDR3 coding DNA: TGCGCCAGCAGCTTGCCAGGGGGCGTCGGGAACACTGAAGCTTTCTTT. It is translated as CASSLPGGVGNTEAFF.

This chain links TRBV7-9 with TRBJ1-1, with a possible D match to TRBD1 (6 bases). CDR1 and CDR2 from the germline V gene are SEHNR and FQNEAQ (reference sequence). The length of the CDR3 is 13 residues. Trimming stripped 6 bases from V and 6 bases from J, with 14 bases between. Here the CDR3 reads CASSQTGSPEAFF. Here the CDR3 DNA reads TGTGCCAGCAGTCAAACAGGGTCTCCTGAAGCTTTCTTT. Based on the CDR3 plus reference TRBV7-9 and TRBJ1-1, the full variable domain is DTGVSQNPRHKITKRGQNVTFRCDPISEHNRLYWYRQTLGQGPEFLTYFQNEAQLEKSRLLSDRFSAERPKGSFSTLEIQRTEQGDSAMYLCASSQTGSPEAFFGQGTRLTVV.

The chain joins TRBV6-6 to TRBJ1-1, with 7 bases fitting TRBD1. V was pared by 5 bases and J by 3 bases, with 6 bases of the junction left unmatched. Germline V gives CDR1 MNHNY, CDR2 SVGAGI (reference sequence). The CDR3 has 14 residues. The CDR3 loop is CASSMTQGDTEAFF. The CDR3, as DNA: TGTGCCAGCAGTATGACCCAGGGGGACACTGAAGCTTTCTTT.

The genes are TRBV7-2 and TRBJ2-5; 9 nucleotides align to TRBD1. The CDR3 is 15 residues long. Germline values: CDR1 SGHTA, CDR2 FQGNSA. J was trimmed by 5 bases and V by 5 bases; bases with no gene match: 9. The CDR3 DNA sequence: TGTGCCAGCAGCGCAAACAGGGGGCTCAGGGAGACCCAGTACTTC. It codes for CASSANRGLRETQYF.

The chain links TRBV5-6 to TRBJ2-2; TRBD2 might be the D (6 bases). There are 13 residues in the CDR3. Trimming shortened V by 2 bases and J by 6 bases, and 8 bases separated the two germline ends. Germline CDR1 and CDR2: SGHDT and YYEEEE. This CDR3 reads CASSFWGAGELFF. The CDR3 nucleotides read TGTGCCAGCAGCTTTTGGGGGGCCGGGGAGCTGTTTTTT.

The chain recombines TRBV2 with TRBJ1-1, with D perhaps matching TRBD1 (5 bases). V was pared by 7 bases and J by 1 base, with 13 bases between. The CDR3 is 14 residues long. Germline V gene sequence: CDR1 SNHLY, CDR2 FYNNEI. CDR3 region: CASNGQNWNTEAFF. The CDR3 DNA reads TGTGCCAGCAATGGACAAAACTGGAACACTGAAGCTTTCTTT.

A few counts support this clone. The chain uses TRBV19 and TRBJ2-7, with 7 bases aligning to TRBD1. Germline CDR1 and CDR2: LNHDA and SQIVND (reference sequence). The length of the CDR3 is 14 residues. Trimming cost V 7 bases and J 2 bases; bases outside gene matches: 8. CDR3 sequence (DNA): TGTGCCAGTAACCCGAGGGGACAGACCTACGAGCAGTACTTC. As protein: CASNPRGQTYEQYF.

CDR3 sequence: CASSPGEQTQYF. CDR3 in DNA: TGCGCCAGCAGCCCGGGGGAACAGACCCAGTACTTC. The rearrangement uses TRBV5-1 and TRBJ2-5; D is possibly TRBD2 (6 bases). Trimming took 4 bases from V and 6 from J, leaving 10 bases between them. This CDR3 is 12 amino acids long. Germline values: CDR1 SGHRS, CDR2 YFSETQ.

The chain has TRBV29-1 and TRBJ2-2; maybe TRBD2 (6 bases). The V gene's germline CDR1 is SQVTM and CDR2 ANQGSEA. V was clipped by 5 bases and J by 1 base, with 14 bases between them. The CDR3 contains 15 residues. This CDR3 is CSVLLAGKNTGELFF. DNA of the CDR3: TGCAGCGTTTTGTTGGCGGGAAAGAACACCGGGGAGCTGTTTTTT.

The chain couples TRBV7-8 to TRBJ2-1; 11 bases fit TRBD2. J lost 10 bases, V lost 0 bases, and 8 bases had no gene match. Germline CDR1 SGHVS, CDR2 FQNEAQ. This CDR3 comprises 16 residues. The CDR3 DNA reads TGTGCCAGCAGCTTAGCGGCTAGCGGGGGGTACGGGGAGCAGTTCTTC. Translating it yields CASSLAASGGYGEQFF.

The chain employs TRBV6-6 and TRBJ2-2; D possibly corresponds to TRBD1 (6 bases). The ends were cut back, 7 bases at V and 7 bases at J, with 10 bases in the middle. The germline V gene has CDR1 MNHNY and CDR2 SVGAGI (reference sequence). CDR3 length: 12 amino acids. The CDR3 DNA reads TGTGCCAGCAACAGGGATAACGGGGAGCTGTTTTTT. Its protein product is CASNRDNGELFF.

The CDR3 nucleotides are TGTGCCAGCAGTAGGGGACAGGACCCCTATGGCTACACCTTC. This gives the protein CASSRGQDPYGYTF. The chain employs TRBV6-5 and TRBJ1-2, with 8 bases identical to TRBD1. This CDR3 has 14 amino acids. The germline V gene has CDR1 MNHEY and CDR2 SVGAGI. V dropped 5 bases and J dropped 4; count of bases not matched to a gene: 6.

The chain combines TRBV18 with TRBJ1-2; the D gene is possibly TRBD1 (5 bases). There are 14 residues in the CDR3. Germline-derived CDR1 and CDR2 are KGHSH and LQKENI. Trimming cost V 3 bases and J 8 bases, with 16 bases left between them. The CDR3 loop is CASSPSTDLWGYTF. In nucleotides, the CDR3 is TGTGCCAGCTCACCTTCGACAGACCTATGGGGCTACACCTTC.

The chain has TRBV28 and TRBJ2-5, with 7 bases aligning to TRBD1. Germline V gives CDR1 MDHEN, CDR2 SYDVKM. V trimming: 6 bases; J trimming: 5 bases; junction bases outside the gene matches: 15. The CDR3 is 16 residues long. The CDR3 spells CASSFITGTVLETQYF. CDR3 bases: TGTGCCAGCAGCTTCATTACCGGGACAGTTCTGGAGACCCAGTACTTC.

V and J are TRBV11-2 and TRBJ1-1, with D possibly being TRBD1 (5 bases). The CDR3 has 14 amino acids. Trimming took off 5 bases at V and 0 bases at J, with 10 bases between the two ends. CDR1 and CDR2 (germline): SGHAT, FQNNGV. The CDR3 region is CASSTQTVNTEAFF. CDR3 DNA sequence: TGTGCCAGCAGCACCCAGACAGTGAACACTGAAGCTTTCTTT. The whole variable domain, remainder taken from reference TRBV11-2 and TRBJ1-1, is EAGVAQSPRYKIIEKRQSVAFWCNPISGHATLYWYQQILGQGPKLLIQFQNNGVVDDSQLPKDRFSAERLKGVDSTLKIQPAKLEDSAVYLCASSTQTVNTEAFFGQGTRLTVV.

The rearrangement uses TRBV5-1 and TRBJ2-1; the match to TRBD2 covers 14 bases. V shed 1 base, J shed 3 bases, and the junction held 15 bases outside the gene matches. The CDR3 is made up of 21 amino acids. Germline CDR1 SGHRS, CDR2 YFSETQ. As DNA, the CDR3 is TGCGCCAGCAGCTTGATCCCCACCCCGGGACTAGCGGGGGCGTTCTACAATGAGCAGTTCTTC. This encodes CASSLIPTPGLAGAFYNEQFF.

V gene TRBV6-1 combines with J gene TRBJ1-2; 7 bases are shared with TRBD1. J lost 4 bases, V lost 6 bases, and 11 bases had no gene match. The CDR3 runs to 15 residues. Germline CDR1 reads MNHNS; CDR2 reads SASEGT. CDR3 bases: TGTGCCAGCAGGCCCAACAGGGGAACCTCCTATGGCTACACCTTC. Its translation is CASRPNRGTSYGYTF.